The clone carrying this T cell receptor (beta chain) was recorded only once. The data were obtained in a study of T cell responses to AZD1222 COVID-19 vaccine. At the level of the study: Recipients boosted at about 4 weeks or about 12 weeks are pooled.

The method was immunoSEQ multiplex PCR; TCRdb's version includes in-frame clones alone and lacks a portion of them. The sample contains about 68,000 clones, around nine tenths of which appear only once. Germline trimming cut 0 bases from V and 11 bases from J; bases unmatched to any gene: 9. There are 14 residues in the CDR3. The sample in question was peripheral blood, obtained on day 0 of AZD1222 vaccination. The chain uses TRBV6-7 and TRBJ1-2, with TRBD1 matching over 7 bases. TRBV6-7 is assigned to the ORF class and has an uncertain function. The sequence came from an adult in good health. CDR3 region: CASSYSDRLGGYTF. CDR3 DNA sequence: TGTGCCAGCAGTTACTCGGACAGGTTGGGAGGGTACACCTTC.